This passage covers 27 T cell receptor beta chains from one sample sequenced in a study of regulatory T cells in long-lasting Graves disease. Library construction for TCR beta used iRepertoire HTBI primers and Arm-PCR of CDR3 regions. TCRdb independently ran MiXCR on the multiplex PCR reads; one entry per CDR3 protein. Found here are about half a million distinct CDR3 sequences, approximately 22% of them singletons; the top ten hold roughly 14%. Time point in this sample: persistent/refractory GD, antithyroid drugs over 5 years with positive TRAb. With RNA extracted from PBMCs as input, the TCR library was made. The sample was peripheral blood mononuclear cells (PBMCs), taken when the disease was refractory, from a patient treated with antithyroid drugs. These receptors were collected from a female donor with Graves disease.

This clonotype was seen repeatedly, ten times or more. The CDR3 coding sequence is TGTGCCAGCAGTCAACAGAAGGGAGATTATGGCTACACCTTC. Amino acid sequence: CASSQQKGDYGYTF. The chain recombines TRBV2 with TRBJ1-2; D unresolved. Germline V gene sequence: CDR1 SNHLY, CDR2 FYNNEI. V lost 5 bases and J 5 bases, leaving 15 bases between the germline ends. CDR3 length: 14 residues.

In its sample, this clonotype was seen many times. The chain links TRBV15 to TRBJ1-4, with a possible D match to TRBD1 (6 bases). Germline CDR1 and CDR2: LNHNV and YYDKDF (reference sequence). The V and J ends lost 0 bases and 15 bases respectively, with 14 bases between them. There are 13 residues in the CDR3. CDR3 in amino acids: CATSRDKTGRLFF. The CDR3 bases are TGTGCCACCAGCAGAGATAAAACAGGGAGGTTGTTTTTT.

The CDR3 region has the DNA TGTGCCAGTAGTATAGAGCGGGAAAAACTGTTTTTT. Residues: CASSIEREKLFF. The V call is TRBV19, the J call TRBJ1-4; no definite D call. Germline V gene sequence: CDR1 LNHDA, CDR2 SQIVND (reference sequence). The CDR3 consists of 12 residues. V was shortened by 0 bases and J by 8 bases, with 4 bases between the two germline ends. Filled out from reference TRBV19 and TRBJ1-4, the complete variable domain reads DGGITQSPKYLFRKEGQNVTLSCEQNLNHDAMYWYRQDPGQGLRLIYYSQIVNDFQKGDIAEGYSVSREKKESFPLTVTSAQKNPTAFYLCASSIEREKLFFGSGTQLSVL.

The chain has TRBV5-1 and TRBJ1-2; D unclear. The CDR3 covers 13 residues. The germline V and J ends were trimmed by 1 base and 6 bases, with 10 bases remaining between them. Germline lookup yields CDR1 SGHRS and CDR2 YFSETQ. The CDR3 region is CASSLMSQNGYTF. In DNA, the CDR3 is TGCGCCAGCAGCTTGATGAGTCAGAATGGCTACACCTTC.

This clonotype has more than one count but fewer than ten. This chain connects TRBV9 to TRBJ1-3; D is ambiguous. Germline V lookup: CDR1 SGDLS, CDR2 YYNGEE. This CDR3 has 13 amino acids. V was pared by 7 bases and J by 2 bases, with 10 bases between. In DNA, the CDR3 is TGTGCCAGCGGCTCAACAACTGGAAACACCATATATTTT. Encoded protein: CASGSTTGNTIYF.

This clonotype was recorded a few times. The rearrangement joins TRBV5-1 to TRBJ2-1; TRBD1 or TRBD2 may be the D gene (6 bases each). CDR1 is SGHRS and CDR2 is YFSETQ in the germline V gene. Trimming left V 1 base short and J 5 bases short, with 13 bases between. The CDR3 contains 15 residues. CDR3 in amino acids: CASSLPSGADNEQFF. The CDR3 DNA is TGCGCCAGCAGCTTGCCCTCGGGGGCCGACAATGAGCAGTTCTTC.

In this sample, this clonotype turned up many times. The gene calls are TRBV28 and TRBJ2-6; possible D gene TRBD1, 6 bases. The V gene lost 5 bases and the J gene lost 1 base, with 9 bases spanning the gap. Germline assignment: CDR1 MDHEN and CDR2 SYDVKM. The CDR3 has 15 amino acids. The CDR3 here is CASSPTGSGANVLTF. The DNA for the CDR3 is TGTGCCAGCAGTCCCACAGGGTCTGGGGCCAACGTCCTGACTTTC.

Ten or more counts support this clonotype. This rearrangement joins TRBV6-2 or TRBV6-3 to TRBJ1-1; TRBD1 might be the D (6 bases). V gave up 5 bases and J gave up 4 bases, with 8 bases separating them. Germline CDR1 MNHEY, CDR2 SVGEGT. The CDR3 loop spans 12 amino acids. In nucleotides, the CDR3 is TGTGCCAGCAGTGGGACACTCACTGAAGCTTTCTTT. This translates into CASSGTLTEAFF.

This chain connects TRBV4-3 to TRBJ2-2; D is unclear. CDR1 and CDR2 (germline): LGHNA, YSLEER. The CDR3 spans 15 residues. The germline V and J ends were trimmed by 4 bases and 0 bases, with 9 bases remaining between them. Here the CDR3 reads CASSPVESNTGELFF. The CDR3 DNA reads as TGCGCCAGCAGCCCGGTTGAGTCGAACACCGGGGAGCTGTTTTTT.

The J gene is TRBJ2-7, the V gene TRBV27; perhaps TRBD2 as D (6 bases). This CDR3 has 15 residues. Germline CDR1 reads MNHEY; CDR2 reads SMNVEV (reference sequence). V was clipped by 2 bases and J by 2 bases, with 13 bases between them. CDR3 sequence reads: CASSLNRGLPYEQYF. In nucleotides, the CDR3 is TGTGCCAGCAGTTTAAACCGGGGACTCCCCTACGAGCAGTACTTC.

The chain uses TRBV7-9 and TRBJ2-3; D possibly corresponds to TRBD1 (5 bases). CDR3 length equals 14 residues. Trimming removed 6 bases at V and 2 bases at J, with 12 bases between. The germline gives CDR1 SEHNR, CDR2 FQNEAQ (reference sequence). CDR3 nucleotide sequence: TGTGCCAGCAGTCCATCAGGGTTCACAGATACGCAGTATTTT. It translates to CASSPSGFTDTQYF.

The chain carries TRBV10-3 and TRBJ2-5; TRBD2 matches 10 bases. V lost 10 bases to trimming and J lost 2 bases; unmatched junction nucleotides: 10. The CDR3 is 15 residues long. Germline assignment: CDR1 ENHRY and CDR2 SYGVKD. The CDR3 protein is CATKGLAATQETQYF. CDR3 nucleotides: TGTGCCACCAAAGGACTAGCGGCCACGCAAGAGACCCAGTACTTC.

This clonotype was recorded at least ten times. V gene TRBV12-3 or TRBV12-4 combines with J gene TRBJ1-1, with TRBD1 matching over 10 bases. The CDR3 is made up of 13 amino acids. V was pared by 7 bases and J by 4 bases, with 3 bases of the junction left unmatched. CDR3 DNA: TGTGCCAGCACCGGGACAGGGGTCACTGAAGCTTTCTTT. This translates into CASTGTGVTEAFF.

In this sample, this clonotype turned up a few times. CDR3 amino acids: CASSRGTDMGETQYF. CDR3 in DNA: TGTGCCAGCAGTCGCGGGACGGATATGGGAGAGACCCAGTACTTC. The chain employs TRBV27 and TRBJ2-5, with D possibly matching TRBD2 (6 bases). The germline V gene encodes CDR1 MNHEY and CDR2 SMNVEV (reference sequence). V was pared by 5 bases and J by 4 bases, with 17 bases between. CDR3 length: 15 residues.

This clonotype has a handful of counts. The rearrangement joins TRBV19 to TRBJ2-4; D gene ambiguous. Trimming pared 6 bases from V and 0 bases from J, leaving 9 bases between. Germline V lookup: CDR1 LNHDA, CDR2 SQIVND (reference sequence). This CDR3 spans 14 amino acids. CDR3 in DNA: TGTGCCAGTAGCCCTAACGTAGCCAAAAACATTCAGTACTTC. The encoded protein is CASSPNVAKNIQYF. The variable domain in full, completed from reference TRBV19 and TRBJ2-4, reads DGGITQSPKYLFRKEGQNVTLSCEQNLNHDAMYWYRQDPGQGLRLIYYSQIVNDFQKGDIAEGYSVSREKKESFPLTVTSAQKNPTAFYLCASSPNVAKNIQYFGAGTRLSVL.

The chain employs TRBV28 and TRBJ1-3; unclear D gene. CDR3 length: 16 residues. CDR1 is MDHEN and CDR2 is SYDVKM in the germline V gene. V was pared by 2 bases and J by 0 bases, with 11 bases between. The CDR3: CASSLSGSSSGNTIYF. The CDR3 nucleotides read TGTGCCAGCAGTTTAAGTGGAAGTAGCTCTGGAAACACCATATATTTT.

The chain carries TRBV12-5 and TRBJ2-2; D might be TRBD1 (7 bases). Germline lookup yields CDR1 LGHNT and CDR2 FRNRAP. V dropped 2 bases and J dropped 8 bases, with 24 bases sitting between them. The CDR3 is 18 amino acids. The CDR3 sequence is CASGLKRGDSSGPGELFF. In nucleotides, the CDR3 is TGTGCTAGTGGTTTGAAGCGCGGGGACAGTTCGGGACCGGGGGAGCTGTTTTTT.

This clonotype appeared once. The junction shows a germline mismatch at one end, possibly a read error. The J gene is TRBJ2-4, the V gene TRBV12-3 or TRBV12-4; 8 nucleotides align to TRBD2. This CDR3 has 14 residues. The CDR3 here is CASSLAGTSGTEFF. The CDR3 region has the DNA TGTGCCAGCAGTTTGGCCGGGACTAGTGGGACTGAGTTCTTC.

This clonotype was counted a single time. A read error may be the cause here, since a much bigger clone is one base away. The chain employs TRBV20-1 and TRBJ1-2; D not resolved. This CDR3 is built from 9 residues. V was clipped by 6 bases and J by 5 bases, with 4 bases between them. Germline CDR1 DFQATT, CDR2 SNEGSKA (reference sequence). CDR3 nucleotide sequence: TGCAGTGCCTTATATGGCTACACCTTC. Translated: CSALYGYTF.

This clonotype has only a few counts. The rearrangement joins TRBV6-1 to TRBJ1-2; 11 nucleotides align to TRBD1. Germline CDR1 and CDR2: MNHNS and SASEGT. V was clipped by 2 bases and J by 7 bases; unmatched bases: 9. This CDR3 spans 16 amino acids. As DNA, the CDR3 is TGTGCCAGCAGTGAAATGGGGACAGGGGGTGGGTTTGGCTACACCTTC. This sequence encodes CASSEMGTGGGFGYTF.

This clonotype was detected many times. The V call is TRBV11-2, the J call TRBJ2-7, with 8 bases fitting TRBD1. This CDR3 has 14 amino acids. Trimming took 5 bases from V and 3 from J; bases not matched to a gene: 6. The V gene's germline CDR1 is SGHAT and CDR2 FQNNGV. Here the CDR3 reads CASSPGQVSYEQYF. The CDR3 nucleotides read TGTGCCAGCAGCCCGGGACAGGTTAGCTACGAGCAGTACTTC.

This clonotype was counted at least ten times. The gene calls are TRBV28 and TRBJ1-1, with a possible D match to TRBD1 (6 bases). V was cut by 8 bases and J by 4 bases, with 17 bases left in between. CDR1 is MDHEN, CDR2 SYDVKM, per germline. The CDR3 loop spans 14 amino acids. The CDR3 is CASVEQGGSTEAFF. CDR3 nucleotide sequence: TGTGCCAGCGTCGAACAGGGAGGATCCACTGAAGCTTTCTTT. Variable domain in full (rest from reference TRBV28 and TRBJ1-1): DVKVTQSSRYLVKRTGEKVFLECVQDMDHENMFWYRQDPGLGLRLIYFSYDVKMKEKGDIPEGYSVSREKKERFSLILESASTNQTSMYLCASVEQGGSTEAFFGQGTRLTVV.

The V gene is TRBV5-5, the J gene TRBJ1-5; TRBD1 matches at 10 bases. V shed 3 bases, J shed 5 bases, and the junction held 8 bases outside the gene matches. The CDR3 has 16 residues. Per the germline V gene, CDR1 is SGHKS and CDR2 is YYEKEE (reference sequence). DNA of the CDR3: TGTGCCAGCAGCTCCCTAACCGGGACAGGGGATCAGCCCCAGCATTTT. It encodes CASSSLTGTGDQPQHF.

This clonotype was seen ten or more times. In nucleotides, the CDR3 is TGTGCCAGCAGCGACAGGGCTAACTATGGCTACACCTTC. Residues: CASSDRANYGYTF. The gene calls are TRBV6-1 and TRBJ1-2, with 7 bases that match TRBD1. The trim removed 6 bases at V and 0 bases at J, leaving 1 base unmatched. Looked up from germline, CDR1 is MNHNS and CDR2 is SASEGT. The CDR3 spans 13 residues.

This clonotype was observed a few times. This chain links TRBV11-2 with TRBJ2-1; TRBD2 matches at 9 bases. Germline values: CDR1 SGHAT, CDR2 FQNNGV. The V and J ends lost 5 bases and 8 bases, in that order; junction bases with no gene match: 13. The CDR3 has 16 residues. The CDR3 DNA is TGTGCCAGCAGCCCCCGAAGGCTAGCGGGATCCCATGAGCAGTTCTTC. Translating it yields CASSPRRLAGSHEQFF.

The sample holds many counts of this clonotype. The V and J genes are TRBV28 and TRBJ2-5; tentatively, D is TRBD1 or TRBD2 (5 bases each). The CDR3 runs to 14 residues. The germline gives CDR1 MDHEN, CDR2 SYDVKM. Trimming removed 5 bases at V and 5 bases at J, with 15 bases between. CDR3 region: CASSIPGLSETQYF. CDR3 DNA sequence: TGTGCCAGCAGTATCCCGGGGCTTTCGGAGACCCAGTACTTC.

This clonotype showed up many times. The chain has TRBV28 and TRBJ2-7; 8 bases agree with TRBD1. Looked up from germline, CDR1 is MDHEN and CDR2 is SYDVKM. There are 14 residues in the CDR3. V dropped 7 bases and J dropped 0; count of bases not matched to a gene: 5. CDR3 sequence: CASTLDRVSYEQYF. DNA of the CDR3: TGTGCCAGCACCCTGGACAGGGTCTCCTACGAGCAGTACTTC. The full variable domain, completed using reference TRBV28 and TRBJ2-7, is DVKVTQSSRYLVKRTGEKVFLECVQDMDHENMFWYRQDPGLGLRLIYFSYDVKMKEKGDIPEGYSVSREKKERFSLILESASTNQTSMYLCASTLDRVSYEQYFGPGTRLTVT.